What follows are 18 T cell receptor beta chains derived from one specimen sequenced in a study of shared clonotypes between healthy human individuals. Sequencing used immunoSEQ multiplex PCR; TCRdb keeps in-frame clones, though not all of them. The repertoire holds 650,000 to 800,000 clones, with around 90% as singletons. Naive CD8 isolation took CD45RO-negative cells positively selected for CCR7 and excluded terminally differentiated effector memory CD45RA+ cells. The specimen was naive CD8+ T cells sorted from blood. These receptors all come from a man younger than 40 in good health.

Of note for this clone: Other DNA sequences in this specimen translate into the identical CDR3. V usage is TRBV7-2 and J usage is TRBJ2-1; 11 bases agree with TRBD2. The trim removed 5 bases at V and 6 bases at J, leaving 3 bases unmatched. The CDR3 sequence is 14 residues long. Looked up from germline, CDR1 is SGHTA and CDR2 is FQGNSA. CDR3 loop: CASSLGTSGNEQFF. The CDR3 DNA follows: TGTGCCAGCAGCCTGGGGACTAGCGGCAATGAGCAGTTCTTC.

V is TRBV27 and J is TRBJ2-7; 9 nucleotides line up with TRBD1. This CDR3 comprises 16 residues. CDR1 is MNHEY, CDR2 SMNVEV, per germline (reference sequence). Germline trimming cut 4 bases from V and 5 bases from J; bases unmatched to any gene: 12. This chain's CDR3 is CASSSAGTGKYHEQYF. CDR3 in DNA: TGTGCCAGCAGTTCCGCCGGGACAGGGAAGTACCACGAGCAGTACTTC.

V and J are TRBV7-9 and TRBJ1-5; D unresolved. Germline V gene sequence: CDR1 SEHNR, CDR2 FQNEAQ (reference sequence). The CDR3 runs 15 residues. The ends were cut back, 1 base at V and 7 bases at J, with 14 bases in the middle. The CDR3 loop is CASSLGASLLQPQHF. As DNA, the CDR3 is TGTGCCAGCAGCTTAGGGGCCAGCCTACTCCAGCCCCAGCATTTT.

For the CDR3, the DNA is TGTGCCAGCAGCCCCCGTGCTAGGACTAGCGGACCCCAAGAGACCCAGTACTTC. It translates to CASSPRARTSGPQETQYF. The rearrangement links TRBV5-4 to TRBJ2-5; 10 bases agree with TRBD2. The CDR3 is 18 amino acids. From germline, CDR1 is SGHNT and CDR2 YYREEE (reference sequence). With V trimmed by 4 bases and J by 1 base, 13 bases remained unmatched.

The V gene is TRBV5-5, the J gene TRBJ2-7; no firm D call. Trimming pared 0 bases from V and 5 bases from J, leaving 6 bases between. The germline V gene has CDR1 SGHKS and CDR2 YYEKEE (reference sequence). The CDR3 is 12 amino acids. CDR3 DNA sequence: TGTGCCAGCAGCTTGGAGCTAAACGAGCAGTACTTC. Protein: CASSLELNEQYF.

This chain uses TRBV2 with TRBJ2-5; D may be TRBD2 (6 bases). CDR1 and CDR2 (germline): SNHLY, FYNNEI. The CDR3 contains 12 residues. The ends were cut back, 7 bases at V and 4 bases at J, with 10 bases in the middle. The CDR3 is CASIAGLETQYF. Here the CDR3 DNA reads TGTGCCAGCATTGCGGGGCTAGAGACCCAGTACTTC. Based on the CDR3 plus reference TRBV2 and TRBJ2-5, the full variable domain is EPEVTQTPSHQVTQMGQEVILRCVPISNHLYFYWYRQILGQKVEFLVSFYNNEISEKSEIFDDQFSVERPDGSNFTLKIRSTKLEDSAMYFCASIAGLETQYFGPGTRLLVL.

This chain uses TRBV19 with TRBJ2-1, with a weak D call TRBD1 (6 bases). CDR1 LNHDA and CDR2 SQIVND come from the germline V gene (reference sequence). Trimming took 6 bases from V and 1 from J, leaving 10 bases between them. The CDR3 loop spans 14 amino acids. CDR3 sequence reads: CASRSGQSYNEQFF. DNA of the CDR3: TGTGCCAGTAGGTCCGGACAGTCCTACAATGAGCAGTTCTTC. Full variable domain (remainder filled in from reference TRBV19 and TRBJ2-1): DGGITQSPKYLFRKEGQNVTLSCEQNLNHDAMYWYRQDPGQGLRLIYYSQIVNDFQKGDIAEGYSVSREKKESFPLTVTSAQKNPTAFYLCASRSGQSYNEQFFGPGTRLTVL.

V usage is TRBV29-1 and J usage is TRBJ2-7; possible D gene TRBD2, 5 bases. Trimming removed 6 bases at V and 3 bases at J, with 12 bases between. Germline V lookup: CDR1 SQVTM, CDR2 ANQGSEA. CDR3 length: 12 residues. The DNA for the CDR3 is TGCAGCGTAGGCGGAGACTACTACGAGCAGTACTTC. Translation gives CSVGGDYYEQYF.

The rearrangement joins TRBV13 to TRBJ2-5; no clear D. Germline-derived CDR1 and CDR2 are PRHDT and FYEKMQ (reference sequence). The V and J ends lost 7 bases and 3 bases respectively, with 12 bases between them. The CDR3 totals 13 residues. As DNA, the CDR3 is TGTGCCAGCAACAGCCGTATCGAAGAGACCCAGTACTTC. As protein: CASNSRIEETQYF.

The chain is built from TRBV7-9 and TRBJ2-7, with TRBD1 matching 8 bases. Trimming cost V 3 bases and J 7 bases; bases outside gene matches: 17. From germline, CDR1 is SEHNR and CDR2 FQNEAQ (reference sequence). CDR3 length equals 17 residues. This chain's CDR3 is CASSFSTGVTLRSEQYF. CDR3 DNA sequence: TGTGCCAGCAGCTTCTCGACAGGGGTTACTCTACGCTCGGAGCAGTACTTC.

V and J are TRBV7-9 and TRBJ2-7; 8 nucleotides agree with TRBD2. After removal of 1 base from V and 0 bases from J, the junction contained 8 bases not matched to a gene. Germline-derived CDR1 and CDR2 are SEHNR and FQNEAQ (reference sequence). The CDR3 spans 17 residues. The CDR3 sequence is CASSLDTTSDSSYEQYF. The CDR3 DNA is TGTGCCAGCAGCTTAGATACGACTAGCGATAGCTCCTACGAGCAGTACTTC.

This chain uses TRBV4-3 with TRBJ2-2; TRBD1 agrees at 7 bases. V was pared by 7 bases and J by 4 bases, with 9 bases of the junction left unmatched. The length of the CDR3 is 15 residues. CDR1 and CDR2 from the germline V gene are LGHNA and YSLEER. The CDR3 DNA is TGCGCCAGCACTTGGGACAGCCCAATCACCGGGGAGCTGTTTTTT. This translates into CASTWDSPITGELFF.

The chain is built from TRBV28 and TRBJ2-7; D not certain. This CDR3 contains 12 residues. V shed 8 bases and J shed 0 bases, with 8 bases lying between them. Per the germline V gene, CDR1 is MDHEN and CDR2 is SYDVKM. As DNA, the CDR3 is TGTGCCAGCGGATGGAACTCCTACGAGCAGTACTTC. Translated: CASGWNSYEQYF.

This chain uses TRBV4-3 with TRBJ2-5; tentatively, D is TRBD2 (6 bases). With 2 bases removed from V and 2 bases from J, the gap between germline ends came to 12 bases. This CDR3 contains 15 residues. Germline assignment: CDR1 LGHNA and CDR2 YSLEER. In DNA, the CDR3 is TGCGCCAGCAGCCAATTTCTGGGGACTCAAGAGACCCAGTACTTC. Amino acids: CASSQFLGTQETQYF.

The chain couples TRBV5-8 to TRBJ1-5; 11 bases are a match to TRBD1. Trimming removed 5 bases from V and 6 bases from J; junction bases left unmatched: 7. CDR3 length: 15 amino acids. Germline CDR1 reads SGHTS; CDR2 reads YDEGEE. This chain's CDR3 is CASSYGQGAGQPQHF. The CDR3 DNA is TGTGCCAGCAGTTATGGACAGGGGGCTGGTCAGCCCCAGCATTTT.

The chain combines TRBV27 with TRBJ2-7; tentatively, D is TRBD1 (5 bases). Trimming pared 6 bases from V and 4 bases from J, leaving 16 bases between. Germline V gene sequence: CDR1 MNHEY, CDR2 SMNVEV (reference sequence). The CDR3 has 14 residues. The CDR3 region is CASSSGSVGYEQYF. CDR3 DNA sequence: TGTGCCAGCAGCTCAGGGTCTGTCGGATACGAGCAGTACTTC.

The DNA of the CDR3 is TGTGCCAGCAGCTTAGGGGGGACTAGCGGGTTCAATGAGCAGTTCTTC. This gives the protein CASSLGGTSGFNEQFF. The chain is built from TRBV11-2 and TRBJ2-1, with 12 bases lining up with TRBD2. This CDR3 contains 16 residues. CDR1 is SGHAT, CDR2 FQNNGV, per germline. With V trimmed by 1 base and J by 6 bases, 4 bases remained unmatched.

The rearrangement links TRBV9 to TRBJ2-3; D is unresolved. There are 12 residues in the CDR3. Germline values: CDR1 SGDLS, CDR2 YYNGEE. The ends were cut back, 3 bases at V and 6 bases at J, with 8 bases in the middle. The chain's CDR3 is CASSDLGDTQYF. The CDR3 nucleotides are TGTGCCAGCAGCGACCTGGGGGATACGCAGTATTTT.